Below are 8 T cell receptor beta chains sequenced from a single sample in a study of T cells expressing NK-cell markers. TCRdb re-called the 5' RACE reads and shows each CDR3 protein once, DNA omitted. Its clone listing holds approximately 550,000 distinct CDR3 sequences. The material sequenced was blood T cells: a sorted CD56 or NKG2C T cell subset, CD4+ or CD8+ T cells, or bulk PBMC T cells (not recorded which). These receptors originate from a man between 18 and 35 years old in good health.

The CDR3: CASTSRSSSTDTQYF. This rearrangement joins TRBV5-1 to TRBJ2-3. CDR3 length: 15 amino acids. Germline V gene sequence: CDR1 SGHRS, CDR2 YFSETQ.

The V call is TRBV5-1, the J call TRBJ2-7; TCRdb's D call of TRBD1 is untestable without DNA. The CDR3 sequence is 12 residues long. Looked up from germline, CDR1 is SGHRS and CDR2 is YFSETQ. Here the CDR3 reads CASSLTGYEQYF.

CDR3 sequence reads: CASTETGAQETQYF. This chain uses TRBV28 with TRBJ2-5; the TRBD1 assignment by TCRdb is unverifiable without DNA. CDR3 size: 14 residues. From germline, CDR1 is MDHEN and CDR2 SYDVKM.

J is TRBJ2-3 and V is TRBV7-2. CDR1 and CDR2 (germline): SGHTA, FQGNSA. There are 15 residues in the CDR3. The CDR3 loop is CASSLGRASTDTQYF.

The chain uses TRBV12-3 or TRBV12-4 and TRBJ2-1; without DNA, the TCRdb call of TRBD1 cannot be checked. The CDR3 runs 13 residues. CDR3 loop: CASSFPGADEQFF.

CDR3 residues: CASTKTSSGANVLTF. V usage is TRBV12-3 or TRBV12-4 and J usage is TRBJ2-6. The CDR3 sequence is 15 residues long.

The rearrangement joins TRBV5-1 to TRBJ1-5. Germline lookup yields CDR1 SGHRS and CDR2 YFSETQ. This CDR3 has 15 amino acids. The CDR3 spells CASSPGLGGNQPQHF.

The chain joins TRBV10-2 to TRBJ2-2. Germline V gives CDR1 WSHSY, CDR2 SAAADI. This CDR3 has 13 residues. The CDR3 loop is CASKSVYTGELFF.